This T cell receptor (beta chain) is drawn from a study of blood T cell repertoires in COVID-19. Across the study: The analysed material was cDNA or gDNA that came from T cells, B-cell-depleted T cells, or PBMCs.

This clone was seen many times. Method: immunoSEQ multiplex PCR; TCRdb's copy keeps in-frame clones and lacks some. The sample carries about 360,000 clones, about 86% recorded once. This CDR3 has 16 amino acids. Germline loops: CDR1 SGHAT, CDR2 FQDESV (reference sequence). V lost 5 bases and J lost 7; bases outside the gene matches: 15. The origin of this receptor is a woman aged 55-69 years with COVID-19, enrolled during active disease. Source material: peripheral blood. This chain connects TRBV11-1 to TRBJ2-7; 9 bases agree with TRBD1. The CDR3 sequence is CASSAQGTGLRREQYF. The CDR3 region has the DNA TGTGCCAGCAGCGCCCAGGGGACAGGGTTAAGAAGAGAGCAGTACTTC.